This entry features one T cell receptor beta chain sequence. CDR1 SGHVS and CDR2 FNYEAQ come from the germline V gene. The CDR3 has 16 residues. Trimming removed 5 bases from V and 0 bases from J, with 16 bases in between. This entry is derived from a study of blood T cell repertoires in COVID-19. The protocol was immunoSEQ multiplex PCR, while the TCRdb copy is restricted to in-frame clones and leaves out a portion. In the table there are about 140,000 clones, roughly 88% of which are singletons. This TCR was sampled from a man aged 60 to 75 with active or convalescent COVID-19. The chain joins TRBV7-6 to TRBJ1-1; D might be TRBD1 (6 bases). The sample comprised peripheral blood. CDR3 sequence reads: CASSPGSRTVNTEAFF. CDR3 DNA sequence: TGTGCCAGCAGCCCAGGCTCCCGGACAGTGAACACTGAAGCTTTCTTT.